This T cell receptor (beta chain) was sequenced during a study of blood T cell repertoires in COVID-19. As for the study in general: COVID-19 samples, acute and convalescent, were from the United States, Italy and Spain. T cells, B-cell-depleted T cells, or PBMCs provided the cDNA or gDNA that served as material.

Per the authors' pipeline: Amplification of reference gene primers provided the estimated nucleated cell counts. The protocol was immunoSEQ multiplex PCR, while the TCRdb copy is restricted to in-frame clones and leaves out a portion. V, J and clone size are those of that table, while D and trimming were read from the DNA. The top ten hold over 5% of the sample, which has 250,000 to 300,000 clones, 70% to 90% seen once. CDR1 is MNHNY and CDR2 is SVGAGI in the germline V gene (reference sequence). V lost 2 bases and J lost 0, with 12 bases in between. There are 16 residues in the CDR3. Followed longitudinally, the Seattle patients had been enrolled during active infection. This clone was found once.

The TCR comes from a woman aged 45-65 years with COVID-19, enrolled during active disease. The gene calls are TRBV6-6 and TRBJ2-3; D remains ambiguous. The sequenced sample was peripheral blood. The CDR3 spells CASSYRGAPSTDTQYF. The CDR3 DNA is TGTGCCAGCAGTTACCGAGGAGCGCCGAGCACAGATACGCAGTATTTT.